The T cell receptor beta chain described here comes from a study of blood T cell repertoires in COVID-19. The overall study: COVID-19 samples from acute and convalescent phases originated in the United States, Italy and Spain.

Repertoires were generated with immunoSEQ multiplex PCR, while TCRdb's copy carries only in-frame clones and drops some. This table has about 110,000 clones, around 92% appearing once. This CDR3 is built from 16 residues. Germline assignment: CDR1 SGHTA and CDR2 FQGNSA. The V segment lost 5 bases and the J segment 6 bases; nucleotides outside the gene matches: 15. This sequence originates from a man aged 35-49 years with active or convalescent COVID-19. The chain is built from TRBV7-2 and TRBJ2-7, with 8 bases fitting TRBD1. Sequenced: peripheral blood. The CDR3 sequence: CASSRTGLGFSGEQYF. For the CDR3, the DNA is TGTGCCAGCAGCCGGACAGGGTTAGGCTTTTCGGGCGAGCAGTACTTC.